Listed here are 13 T cell receptor beta chains from one sample, sequenced in a study of blood T cells in healthy people across ages. A second roughly 7 to 11 cycle PCR used barcoded and J-beta primers. Via MiXCR, TCRdb re-called the 5' RACE reads, giving one row per CDR3 protein. The table includes 850,000 to 1,000,000 distinct CDR3 sequences, 45% to 50% detected once. The sequenced sample consisted of blood. These receptor sequences come from a man aged 25-45 years in good health.

This sequence joins TRBV5-1 and TRBJ1-1; D perhaps matches TRBD1 (5 bases). Germline V gives CDR1 SGHRS, CDR2 YFSETQ. Trimming shortened V by 4 bases and J by 1 base, and 11 bases separated the two germline ends. The CDR3 runs to 14 residues. As DNA, the CDR3 is TGCGCCAGCAGCGTCCTAGGGGCGAACACTGAAGCTTTCTTT. This translates into CASSVLGANTEAFF. The full variable domain, in which reference TRBV5-1 and TRBJ1-1 provide the parts outside the CDR3, is KAGVTQTPRYLIKTRGQQVTLSCSPISGHRSVSWYQQTPGQGLQFLFEYFSETQRNKGNFPGRFSGRQFSNSRSEMNVSTLELGDSALYLCASSVLGANTEAFFGQGTRLTVV.

J is TRBJ1-4 and V is TRBV12-3 or TRBV12-4; weak D call: TRBD1 (6 bases). V gave up 3 bases and J gave up 13 bases, with 15 bases separating them. CDR3 length: 13 residues. CDR3 region: CASSLGAMKGLFF. The CDR3 DNA reads TGTGCCAGCAGTTTGGGGGCCATGAAGGGACTGTTTTTT.

The chain is built from TRBV20-1 and TRBJ2-6; D perhaps matches TRBD1 (5 bases). Germline CDR1 DFQATT, CDR2 SNEGSKA (reference sequence). The V and J ends lost 1 base and 3 bases respectively, with 10 bases between them. The CDR3 runs to 15 residues. CDR3 protein: CSARARDVGANVLTF. In DNA form, the CDR3 reads TGCAGTGCTAGAGCCAGGGATGTTGGGGCCAACGTCCTGACTTTC.

This chain uses TRBV4-1 with TRBJ2-7; 9 bases fit TRBD2. From germline, CDR1 is MGHRA and CDR2 YSYEKL. This CDR3 comprises 16 residues. Trimming removed 3 bases from V and 5 bases from J; junction bases left unmatched: 11. CDR3 region: CASSQGGGALWNEQYF. The CDR3 DNA reads TGCGCCAGCAGCCAGGGCGGGGGGGCCTTGTGGAACGAGCAGTACTTC.

The chain has TRBV7-9 and TRBJ2-5, with TRBD2 matching over 12 bases. The junction had 3 bases not matched to a gene; V was cut back by 6 bases and J by 1 base. Germline V CDR1 and CDR2: SEHNR, FQNEAQ (reference sequence). The CDR3 runs 15 residues. This CDR3 is CASRGLAGIQETQYF. CDR3 in DNA: TGTGCCAGCAGAGGACTAGCGGGAATCCAAGAGACCCAGTACTTC.

This clonotype showed up just once. V and J are TRBV3-1 and TRBJ2-1, with D unresolved. Trimming cost V 1 base and J 10 bases, with 8 bases left between them. Germline CDR1 reads LGHDT; CDR2 reads YNNKEL (reference sequence). The CDR3 covers 12 residues. The CDR3 is CASSQASYEQFF. CDR3 bases: TGTGCCAGCAGCCAAGCTTCTTACGAGCAGTTCTTC.

The rearrangement joins TRBV7-8 to TRBJ2-6; 7 bases fit TRBD2. Germline lookup yields CDR1 SGHVS and CDR2 FQNEAQ. The CDR3 loop spans 18 amino acids. Germline trimming cut 4 bases from V and 0 bases from J; bases unmatched to any gene: 9. The CDR3, as DNA: TGTGCCAGCAGCTCCGAAAGGGACTACCTCTCTGGGGCCAACGTCCTGACTTTC. Amino acids: CASSSERDYLSGANVLTF.

The chain combines TRBV18 with TRBJ1-5, with TRBD1 matching 7 bases. Trimming cost V 4 bases and J 1 base; bases outside gene matches: 7. Germline loops: CDR1 KGHSH, CDR2 LQKENI. The CDR3 has 16 residues. CDR3 sequence: CASSRQTGQSNQPQHF. DNA of the CDR3: TGTGCCAGCTCACGACAGACGGGACAGAGCAATCAGCCCCAGCATTTT.

This clonotype was found a few times. V gene TRBV20-1 combines with J gene TRBJ2-5; 10 nucleotides align to TRBD1. Per germline, CDR1 DFQATT and CDR2 SNEGSKA (reference sequence). Trimming cost V 2 bases and J 5 bases; bases outside gene matches: 11. The CDR3 length is 16 residues. DNA for the CDR3: TGCAGTGCTAGAAGGCTGGAGACAGGGGGCATGGAGACCCAGTACTTC. Its protein is CSARRLETGGMETQYF.

This chain links TRBV12-3 or TRBV12-4 with TRBJ1-2; a weak D match, TRBD1 (5 bases). CDR3 size: 15 residues. V gave up 6 bases and J gave up 4 bases, with 18 bases separating them. The CDR3 DNA reads as TGTGCCAGCAGCCTAGGTGGGGACGGGAGCTATGGCTACACCTTC. Translated: CASSLGGDGSYGYTF.

In this sample, this clonotype turned up a few times. The chain uses TRBV7-2 and TRBJ2-7; 9 bases are a match to TRBD2. Trimming cost V 1 base and J 0 bases; bases outside gene matches: 4. The germline CDR1 and CDR2 sequences are SGHTA and FQGNSA. The CDR3 contains 16 residues. The CDR3 loop is CASSLGGGGASYEQYF. The CDR3 nucleotides are TGTGCCAGCAGCTTAGGAGGCGGGGGGGCCTCCTACGAGCAGTACTTC. Looking up the rest from reference TRBV7-2 and TRBJ2-7 gives the full variable domain: GAGVSQSPSNKVTEKGKDVELRCDPISGHTALYWYRQSLGQGLEFLIYFQGNSAPDKSGLPSDRFSAERTGGSVSTLTIQRTQQEDSAVYLCASSLGGGGASYEQYFGPGTRLTVT.

There are a few counts of this clonotype. The chain is built from TRBV4-1 and TRBJ2-5, with 11 bases aligning to TRBD1. The V gene's germline CDR1 is MGHRA and CDR2 YSYEKL. Unmatched junction bases numbered 6, after V lost 1 base and J lost 2 bases. The CDR3 covers 17 residues. Written as DNA, the CDR3 is TGCGCCAGCAGCCAAGCCCTCGGGACAGGGGGACAAGAGACCCAGTACTTC. It encodes CASSQALGTGGQETQYF.

Here the CDR3 DNA reads TGCAGTGCTCAAAGGACTAGCGGGAGTTACGAGCAGTACTTC. It encodes CSAQRTSGSYEQYF. This sequence joins TRBV20-1 and TRBJ2-5; TRBD2 matches 13 bases. The J call may not be correct, given that the DNA end is closer to TRBJ2-7. Germline CDR1 and CDR2: DFQATT and SNEGSKA (reference sequence). The CDR3 runs 14 residues.